Below, 16 T cell receptor beta chains from the same sample are listed, as sequenced in a study of response to subunit inactivated influenza vaccine. TCRdb analysed the RT-PCR reads with MiXCR anew, one entry per CDR3 protein. The sample shows some 640,000 distinct CDR3 sequences, approximately 15% of them seen only once. The sample was PBMCs from blood, taken 14 to 15 days before vaccination. Every receptor here comes from a man in his fifties who received an inactivated influenza vaccine.

The CDR3 DNA is TGTGCCAGCAGCCAAGGGGTAGATTCTGAGCAGTTCTTC. It encodes CASSQGVDSEQFF. The chain employs TRBV14 and TRBJ2-1; D is ambiguous. V lost 1 base to trimming and J lost 9 bases, with 10 bases between them. CDR3 length: 13 amino acids. The germline V gene encodes CDR1 SGHDN and CDR2 FVKESK.

The rearrangement uses TRBV10-3 and TRBJ2-7; TRBD2 agrees at 10 bases. Unmatched junction bases numbered 7, after V lost 2 bases and J lost 3 bases. CDR3 size: 16 residues. Germline-derived CDR1 and CDR2 are ENHRY and SYGVKD. CDR3 coding DNA: TGTGCCATCAGTGAGATGCTAGCGGGGGATTACTACGAGCAGTACTTC. Amino acid sequence: CAISEMLAGDYYEQYF.

J is TRBJ1-1 and V is TRBV7-6; a weak D match, TRBD1 (6 bases). Per the germline V gene, CDR1 is SGHVS and CDR2 is FNYEAQ. The CDR3 length is 16 residues. Trimming pared 5 bases from V and 1 base from J, leaving 17 bases between. The CDR3 is CASSLRGGGRNTEAFF. CDR3 bases: TGTGCCAGCAGCCTGAGGGGGGGCGGTCGGAACACTGAAGCTTTCTTT.

This clonotype was picked up many times. The V call is TRBV5-1, the J call TRBJ2-1, with TRBD2 matching over 7 bases. CDR1 is SGHRS and CDR2 is YFSETQ in the germline V gene. The CDR3 has 15 residues. Unmatched junction bases numbered 10, after V lost 5 bases and J lost 5 bases. Here the CDR3 reads CASSSVGGRNNEQFF. CDR3 in DNA: TGCGCCAGCAGTTCGGTGGGAGGGAGAAACAATGAGCAGTTCTTC. Drawing the rest from reference TRBV5-1 and TRBJ2-1, the complete variable domain is KAGVTQTPRYLIKTRGQQVTLSCSPISGHRSVSWYQQTPGQGLQFLFEYFSETQRNKGNFPGRFSGRQFSNSRSEMNVSTLELGDSALYLCASSSVGGRNNEQFFGPGTRLTVL.

In its sample, this clonotype was seen a few times. The J gene is TRBJ2-5, the V gene TRBV14, with TRBD2 matching over 12 bases. Germline CDR1 reads SGHDN; CDR2 reads FVKESK. J was trimmed by 2 bases and V by 4 bases; bases with no gene match: 11. The CDR3 is 18 residues long. CDR3 protein: CASSPSGRAIWLQETQYF. The CDR3 DNA sequence: TGTGCCAGCAGCCCTAGCGGGAGGGCCATCTGGCTACAAGAGACCCAGTACTTC.

This clonotype appeared many times. The chain employs TRBV7-2 and TRBJ2-5, with D possibly TRBD2 on 6 matching bases. The CDR3 is made up of 13 amino acids. V was clipped by 5 bases and J by 4 bases, with 11 bases between them. CDR1 SGHTA and CDR2 FQGNSA come from the germline V gene. The CDR3 reads CASSQGLRETQYF. CDR3 nucleotide sequence: TGTGCCAGCAGCCAGGGACTTCGAGAGACCCAGTACTTC.

This clonotype was counted a few times. This chain uses TRBV6-4 with TRBJ2-3; 9 bases fit TRBD1. The CDR3 is made up of 16 amino acids. Looked up from germline, CDR1 is MRHNA and CDR2 is SNTAGT. V was pared by 7 bases and J by 7 bases, with 15 bases of the junction left unmatched. CDR3 DNA: TGTGCCAGCACACTCGTTCGGGACAGGGTCTTTAATACGCAGTATTTT. Residues: CASTLVRDRVFNTQYF.

This clonotype appeared a few times. V and J are TRBV11-2 and TRBJ2-3; 13 bases line up with TRBD2. The CDR3 covers 18 residues. CDR1 SGHAT and CDR2 FQNNGV come from the germline V gene. V gave up 2 bases and J gave up 8 bases; unmatched junction bases: 13. Written as DNA, the CDR3 is TGTGCCAGCAGCTTAAGGGGGGGGACTAGCGGGGAATTGGGTACGCAGTATTTT. It translates to CASSLRGGTSGELGTQYF. Full variable domain (outside the CDR3, taken from reference TRBV11-2 and TRBJ2-3): EAGVAQSPRYKIIEKRQSVAFWCNPISGHATLYWYQQILGQGPKLLIQFQNNGVVDDSQLPKDRFSAERLKGVDSTLKIQPAKLEDSAVYLCASSLRGGTSGELGTQYFGPGTRLTVL.

This sequence joins TRBV12-3 or TRBV12-4 and TRBJ2-1, with D hard to call. V gave up 6 bases and J gave up 4 bases, with 16 bases separating them. This CDR3 region has 15 residues. The CDR3 here is CASRMRSAYYNEQFF. The CDR3 DNA sequence: TGTGCCAGCAGAATGAGGTCCGCGTATTACAATGAGCAGTTCTTC.

This clonotype occurred many times. The J gene is TRBJ1-1, the V gene TRBV7-3; TRBD1 matches at 8 bases. V lost 7 bases to trimming and J lost 0 bases; unmatched junction nucleotides: 4. From germline, CDR1 is SGHTA and CDR2 FQGTGA. The length of the CDR3 is 14 residues. The CDR3 nucleotides read TGTGCCAGCACCTTGGACAGGGTGAACACTGAAGCTTTCTTT. Translated, it gives CASTLDRVNTEAFF.

The chain carries TRBV20-1 and TRBJ2-5, with TRBD1 identical over 10 bases. The CDR3 runs to 14 residues. Germline values: CDR1 DFQATT, CDR2 SNEGSKA (reference sequence). The V gene end was trimmed by 5 bases and the J gene end by 6 bases; junction bases not matched to a gene: 9. The CDR3 here is CSALRDRGVKTQYF. The CDR3 nucleotides are TGCAGTGCTCTCCGGGACAGGGGAGTAAAGACCCAGTACTTC.

A few counts support this clonotype. The chain recombines TRBV20-1 with TRBJ2-7; 9 bases map to TRBD1. The CDR3 contains 14 residues. Germline-derived CDR1 and CDR2 are DFQATT and SNEGSKA (reference sequence). V lost 5 bases and J lost 2; bases outside the gene matches: 7. CDR3 nucleotides: TGCAGTGCTCAGGGACAGGGAGACACCTACGAGCAGTACTTC. Protein product: CSAQGQGDTYEQYF.

This clonotype has a handful of counts. V is TRBV3-1 and J is TRBJ1-5; D gene ambiguous. Per the germline V gene, CDR1 is LGHDT and CDR2 is YNNKEL (reference sequence). V lost 1 base, J lost 2 bases, and 12 bases lay in between. This CDR3 region has 16 residues. The CDR3 protein is CASSQAGTGGNQPQHF. The CDR3 DNA follows: TGTGCCAGCAGCCAAGCGGGTACCGGAGGCAATCAGCCCCAGCATTTT.

This clonotype was counted ten times or more. The CDR3, as DNA: TGCAGCGTCCGGGACAGGGGCTACGAGCAGTACTTC. Amino acids: CSVRDRGYEQYF. This chain uses TRBV29-1 with TRBJ2-7; 10 nucleotides line up with TRBD1. V gave up 6 bases and J gave up 3 bases; unmatched junction bases: 2. Germline CDR1 is SQVTM and CDR2 is ANQGSEA. The CDR3 runs to 12 residues.

There are many counts of this clonotype. The rearrangement joins TRBV6-1 to TRBJ1-2; no definite D call. There are 13 residues in the CDR3. Germline V lookup: CDR1 MNHNS, CDR2 SASEGT. V lost 8 bases, J lost 5 bases, and 15 bases lay in between. CDR3 amino acids: CASYRPGSYGYTF. CDR3 in DNA: TGTGCCAGCTACCGGCCTGGCAGTTATGGCTACACCTTC.

The CDR3 here is CASSSRTGGVYNEQFF. The DNA for the CDR3 is TGTGCCAGCAGCTCGCGGACAGGGGGTGTATACAATGAGCAGTTCTTC. The V gene is TRBV7-2, the J gene TRBJ2-1; 10 bases fit TRBD1. Trimming removed 4 bases from V and 4 bases from J; junction bases left unmatched: 7. Germline assignment: CDR1 SGHTA and CDR2 FQGNSA. The CDR3 totals 16 residues.